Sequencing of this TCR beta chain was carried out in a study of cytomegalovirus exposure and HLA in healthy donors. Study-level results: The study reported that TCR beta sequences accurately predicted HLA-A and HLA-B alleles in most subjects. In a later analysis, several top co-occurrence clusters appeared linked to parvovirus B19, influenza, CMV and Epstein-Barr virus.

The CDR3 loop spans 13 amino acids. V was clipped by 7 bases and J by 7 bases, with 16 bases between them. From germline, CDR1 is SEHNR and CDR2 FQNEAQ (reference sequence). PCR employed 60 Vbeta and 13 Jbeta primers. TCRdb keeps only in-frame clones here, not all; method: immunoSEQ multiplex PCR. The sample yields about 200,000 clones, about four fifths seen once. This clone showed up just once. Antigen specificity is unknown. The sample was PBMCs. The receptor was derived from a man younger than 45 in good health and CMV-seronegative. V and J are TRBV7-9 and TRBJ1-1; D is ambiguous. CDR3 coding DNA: TGTGCCAGCATCCACTCGGCGGGCGGTGAAGCTTTCTTT. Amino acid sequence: CASIHSAGGEAFF.